This T cell receptor (beta chain) stems from a study of blood T cell repertoires in COVID-19 (dated by TCRdb to the early 2020s). About the full investigation: The collaborator samples originated in the United States, Italy and Spain and spanned the acute and convalescent phases of COVID-19. The prospective study material was composed of cDNA or gDNA derived from T cells, B-cell-depleted T cells, or PBMCs. Subjects who had been exposed to COVID-19, were actively infected with it, or had recovered from it provided the deeply sampled blood TCRbeta repertoires that made up the dataset. The repertoires were released in a freely available public database intended as a resource for research on the immune response to SARS-CoV-2. The samples were drawn from the first 160 participants of the ongoing ImmuneRACE study and from 950 to 1,500 subjects provided by 6 global collaborators. Nearly every sample came with metadata listing a de-identified subject ID, COVID-19 status, age in years and sex. Where available, HLA class I and class II types were taken from metadata supplied by the sample provider and were not determined by assay-based typing. Here is what the overall study found, with its caveats: Clinical and demographic metadata were provided uncurated, with the amount varying by source and participant.

Comment on this clone: Its antigen is currently not known. Base qualities are not recorded, but no much larger clone differs from it by a single base.

The immunoSEQ Assay, a bias-controlled multiplex PCR, was used to amplify TCRbeta CDR3 regions from genomic DNA. Concerning the study's data processing: Nucleated cell counts per sample were estimated from amplification of reference gene primers within the assay. Sequence reads were collapsed and filtered to measure the absolute abundance of every unique TCRbeta CDR3 rearrangement. Productive Simpson clonality was computed per sample as the square root of Simpson's diversity index over productive rearrangements. TCRdb holds this immuneACCESS table with in-frame rearrangements only. Some clones are missing; in checked studies, unresolved V genes explain under half, and the rest has no known cause. From that table come the V and J calls and clone size; the DNA was used to work out D and trimming. This sample lists approximately 240,000 clones; around 80% were detected once. 5.1% of the sample is held by the ten biggest clonotypes.

The V end loses 2 bases and the J end loses 3 bases, and a stretch of 9 bases separates them. Sequences SGDLS (CDR1) and YYNGEE (CDR2) are obtained from the germline V gene. The CDR3, from cysteine to phenylalanine, totals 14 residues. Only the CDR3 part of the read is kept: 42 bases, read in frame from the first base. A second Seattle source provided samples from volunteer blood donors who had recovered from COVID-19. Each collaborating institution followed its own protocols to collect whole blood in K2EDTA tubes. For TCRbeta analysis, collaborators shipped samples in one of three forms: frozen whole blood, isolated PBMCs, or DNA extracted from either of those sample types.

Sequenced: peripheral blood. The chain is encoded by TRBV9 joined to TRBJ2-1; the D gene is possibly TRBD1, with 6 bases matching. This receptor was identified in a woman aged 55 to 70 who had recovered from COVID-19. The DNA sequence reads TGTGCCAGCAGCGTTCAGGGGCTCTACAATGAGCAGTTCTTC. Its coded protein is CASSVQGLYNEQFF.